This TCR beta chain came from a study of tumor-infiltrating lymphocytes in primary liver carcinoma. A remark on this clonotype: At one end, the junction sequence differs from germline, possibly due to a read error.

Co-extraction yielded RNA and DNA from around 18-30 mg of unsorted bulk tissue. Per the germline V gene, CDR1 is MNHNS and CDR2 is SASEGT. The CDR3 is 14 amino acids. TCR beta cDNA was made from approximately 540 ng total RNA with a constant-region primer. Three nested multiplex PCR rounds, a slightly modified ARM-PCR, produced the libraries for TCR beta. It was with TRBV1-TRBV30 forward primers and a C-beta reverse primer that the first two PCR rounds were run, at 10 to 11 cycles each. TCRdb reanalysed the multiplex PCR reads using MiXCR and keeps one entry per CDR3 protein. The sample holds about 75,000 distinct CDR3 sequences; around 66% are singletons and the top ten take about 25%.

This clonotype was sampled from a man in his forties with primary liver carcinoma and hepatitis B virus infection. The chain links TRBV6-1 to TRBJ2-5, with unresolved D. Sequenced material: tumor-adjacent normal liver tissue. The CDR3 sequence: CASFYYGPQETQYF. The DNA for the CDR3 is TGTGCCAGCTTCTATTATGGGCCCCAAGAGACCCAGTACTTT.